The 10 T cell receptor beta chains below all came from one sample that was sequenced in a study of glioma-infiltrating T cells. Using RNA template, CDR3s of TCR alpha and beta were amplified with iRepertoire arm-PCR. From the multiplex PCR reads, TCRdb called clonotypes with MiXCR, one entry per CDR3 protein. This sample yields fewer than 7,500 distinct CDR3 sequences, of which around 44% are seen a single time; 24% belongs to the top ten. Input material: glioma tissue, nonneoplastic brain tissue, or PBMCs (not recorded which). The receptors were sampled from a human donor with low-grade glioma or glioblastoma, undergoing nonglioma brain surgery, or in good health (not recorded which).

This clonotype was observed a handful of times. A much larger clone is a single base away; this may be a read error. The chain has TRBV19 and TRBJ2-1; either TRBD1 or TRBD2 may supply D (5 bases each). The V gene lost 7 bases and the J gene lost 8 bases, with 21 bases spanning the gap. This CDR3 is 15 amino acids long. The germline V gene has CDR1 LNHDA and CDR2 SQIVND (reference sequence). CDR3 loop: CASMVLGTARDEQFF. CDR3 sequence (DNA): TGTGCCAGTATGGTTCTCGGGACCGCTCGGGATGAGCAGTTCTTC.

The chain recombines TRBV20-1 with TRBJ2-1; 12 bases fit TRBD2. Trimming at V came to 2 bases and at J to 8 bases, leaving 4 bases not matched to a gene. The CDR3 consists of 14 residues. Looked up from germline, CDR1 is DFQATT and CDR2 is SNEGSKA (reference sequence). The CDR3: CSARPLAGGDEQFF. CDR3 coding DNA: TGCAGTGCTAGACCTCTAGCGGGAGGGGATGAGCAGTTCTTC.

J is TRBJ1-2 and V is TRBV6-1; 10 nucleotides line up with TRBD1. This CDR3 has 14 amino acids. Germline CDR1 MNHNS, CDR2 SASEGT. The trim removed 6 bases at V and 8 bases at J, leaving 9 bases unmatched. This CDR3 is CASRPGTGVRGYTF. The CDR3 DNA sequence: TGTGCCAGCAGGCCCGGGACAGGGGTACGAGGCTACACCTTC.

The V gene is TRBV2, the J gene TRBJ1-1, with D tentatively TRBD1 (6 bases). V lost 4 bases, J lost 3 bases, and 21 bases lay in between. In germline, CDR1 is SNHLY, CDR2 FYNNEI. The CDR3 is 17 residues long. The CDR3 DNA is TGTGCCAGCAGTGCCCTTTGGGGCATGGGGGCAGACACTGAAGCTTTCTTT. As protein: CASSALWGMGADTEAFF.

The chain has TRBV5-1 and TRBJ2-6, with a weak D call TRBD2 (6 bases). V lost 3 bases, J lost 0 bases, and 13 bases lay in between. The CDR3 extends over 17 amino acids. Looked up from germline, CDR1 is SGHRS and CDR2 is YFSETQ. As DNA, the CDR3 is TGCGCCAGCAGCTCGGGACTCGAAAACTCTGGGGCCAACGTCCTGACTTTC. It translates to CASSSGLENSGANVLTF.

This clonotype was seen only a few times. Germline is not matched at one junction end, which may reflect a read error. J is TRBJ2-7 and V is TRBV6-2 or TRBV6-3, with a weak D call TRBD1 (5 bases). Looked up from germline, CDR1 is MNHEY and CDR2 is SVGEGT. The CDR3 length is 13 residues. In nucleotides, the CDR3 is TGTGCCAGCAGCATACAGGCCTCCTATGAGCAGTACTTC. Translating it yields CASSIQASYEQYF.

This clonotype was observed at least ten times. The V gene is TRBV9, the J gene TRBJ2-1, with 7 bases that match TRBD2. Losses at the gene ends were 3 bases for V and 0 bases for J; bases not matched to a gene: 0. The V gene's germline CDR1 is SGDLS and CDR2 YYNGEE. This CDR3 has 14 residues. CDR3 DNA: TGTGCCAGCAGCGAGCGGGACTCCTACAATGAGCAGTTCTTC. This translates into CASSERDSYNEQFF.

Judged by abundance, this clonotype is medium-sized. The chain combines TRBV20-1 with TRBJ2-7, with 10 bases identical to TRBD2. This CDR3 spans 18 amino acids. CDR1 is DFQATT, CDR2 SNEGSKA, per germline (reference sequence). J lost 2 bases, V lost 1 base, and 14 bases had no gene match. The CDR3 DNA follows: TGCAGTGCTAGAGGGGGCGGGGCGACTAGCGGGCCCCCCTACGAGCAGTACTTC. It translates to CSARGGGATSGPPYEQYF.

Judged by abundance, this clonotype is medium-sized. V usage is TRBV20-1 and J usage is TRBJ2-1; 11 bases are a match to TRBD2. The CDR3 runs 13 residues. Trimming took 6 bases from V and 8 from J; bases not matched to a gene: 6. Germline V gene sequence: CDR1 DFQATT, CDR2 SNEGSKA (reference sequence). In DNA, the CDR3 is TGCAGTGCGCCGGGACTAGCGGACCATGAGCAGTTCTTC. This encodes CSAPGLADHEQFF.

The chain links TRBV4-1 to TRBJ1-5; no firm D call. Between the trimmed V and J ends, which lost 1 base and 5 bases, there was a span of 6 bases. This CDR3 contains 13 residues. Germline assignment: CDR1 MGHRA and CDR2 YSYEKL. CDR3 sequence reads: CASSQARYQPQHF. The CDR3 DNA sequence: TGCGCCAGCAGCCAAGCCCGTTATCAGCCCCAGCATTTT.